This T cell receptor beta chain was captured by sequencing in a study of neurological immune-mediated disorders. Study-level findings and limits: It was HTLV-1-associated myelopathy that showed the most TCR clonal expansion, while multiple sclerosis showed the least, falling below healthy controls.

TCRdb fed the 5' RACE reads into MiXCR, producing one record per CDR3 protein. The profile shows some 43,000 distinct CDR3 sequences, more than 2% of them singletons. The CDR3 is 15 amino acids. The germline CDR1 and CDR2 sequences are SGHTA and FQGNSA. The ends were cut back, 1 base at V and 6 bases at J, with 13 bases in the middle. This clonotype was detected many times. Its target is unknown. The material sequenced was PBMCs. This clonotype was sampled from a man aged 25-45 years with multiple sclerosis. The chain uses TRBV7-2 and TRBJ2-1; TRBD2 might be the D (5 bases). The DNA for the CDR3 is TGTGCCAGCAGCTTAGATACTAGTATGTCCAATGAGCAGTTCTTC. This codes for CASSLDTSMSNEQFF.